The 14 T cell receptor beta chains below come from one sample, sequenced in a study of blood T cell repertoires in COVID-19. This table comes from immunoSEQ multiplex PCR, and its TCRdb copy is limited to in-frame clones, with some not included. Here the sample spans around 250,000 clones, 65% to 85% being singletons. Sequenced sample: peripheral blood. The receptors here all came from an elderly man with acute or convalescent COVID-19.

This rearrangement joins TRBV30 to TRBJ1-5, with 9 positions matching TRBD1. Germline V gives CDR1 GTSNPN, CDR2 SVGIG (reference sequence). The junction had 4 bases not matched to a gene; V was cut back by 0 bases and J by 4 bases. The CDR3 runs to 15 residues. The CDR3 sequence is CAWSVGTGWNQPQHF. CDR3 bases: TGTGCCTGGAGTGTAGGGACAGGGTGGAATCAGCCCCAGCATTTT.

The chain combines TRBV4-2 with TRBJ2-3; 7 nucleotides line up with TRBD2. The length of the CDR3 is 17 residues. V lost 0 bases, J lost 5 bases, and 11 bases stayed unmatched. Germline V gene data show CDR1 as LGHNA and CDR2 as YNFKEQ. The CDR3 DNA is TGTGCCAGCAGCCAAGATCTGGGCGGGGGAAGAAGAGATACGCAGTATTTT. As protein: CASSQDLGGGRRDTQYF.

CDR3 amino acids: CASSARGAGLSEQFF. For the CDR3, the DNA is TGTGCCAGCAGCGCACGGGGGGCCGGGCTCTCTGAGCAGTTCTTC. This rearrangement joins TRBV9 to TRBJ2-1; D possibly corresponds to TRBD2 (7 bases). The CDR3 totals 15 residues. CDR1 SGDLS and CDR2 YYNGEE come from the germline V gene. Trimming shortened V by 3 bases and J by 9 bases, and 19 bases separated the two germline ends.

CDR3 sequence: CASSRTENTDTQYF. The DNA of the CDR3 is TGTGCCAGCTCCCGGACAGAAAACACAGATACGCAGTATTTT. The chain joins TRBV18 to TRBJ2-3, with a weak D call TRBD1 (6 bases). Trimming shortened V by 6 bases and J by 2 bases, and 12 bases separated the two germline ends. Germline lookup yields CDR1 KGHSH and CDR2 LQKENI. The CDR3 is made up of 14 amino acids. The full variable domain, completed using reference TRBV18 and TRBJ2-3, is NAGVMQNPRHLVRRRGQEARLRCSPMKGHSHVYWYRQLPEEGLKFMVYLQKENIIDESGMPKERFSAEFPKEGPSILRIQQVVRGDSAAYFCASSRTENTDTQYFGPGTRLTVL.

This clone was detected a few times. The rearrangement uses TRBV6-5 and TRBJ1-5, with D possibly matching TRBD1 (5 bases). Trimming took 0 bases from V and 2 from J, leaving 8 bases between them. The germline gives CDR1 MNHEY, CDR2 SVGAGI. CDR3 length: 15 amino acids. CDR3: CASSYSWGGNQPQHF. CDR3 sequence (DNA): TGTGCCAGCAGTTACTCGTGGGGGGGCAATCAGCCCCAGCATTTT.

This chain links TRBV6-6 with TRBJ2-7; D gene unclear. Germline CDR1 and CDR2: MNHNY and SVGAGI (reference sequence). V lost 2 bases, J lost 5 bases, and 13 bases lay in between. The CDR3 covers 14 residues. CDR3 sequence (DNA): TGTGCCAGCAGTTACGGGCAGGCAGCCGACGAGCAGTACTTC. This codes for CASSYGQAADEQYF.

The CDR3 here is CASSIDITGAGANVLTF. CDR3 bases: TGTGCCAGTAGTATAGACATAACAGGGGCTGGGGCCAACGTCCTGACTTTC. The J gene is TRBJ2-6, the V gene TRBV19, with 7 bases that match TRBD1. The germline gives CDR1 LNHDA, CDR2 SQIVND (reference sequence). V lost 0 bases to trimming and J lost 2 bases; unmatched junction nucleotides: 4. The CDR3 loop spans 17 amino acids.

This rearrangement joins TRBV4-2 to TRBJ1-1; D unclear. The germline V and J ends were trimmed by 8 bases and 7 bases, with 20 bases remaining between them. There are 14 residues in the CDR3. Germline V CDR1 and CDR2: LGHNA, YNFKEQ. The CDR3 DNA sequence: TGTGCCAGCGGAGGAGTTCAGGTTTTTAATGAAGCTTTCTTT. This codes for CASGGVQVFNEAFF.

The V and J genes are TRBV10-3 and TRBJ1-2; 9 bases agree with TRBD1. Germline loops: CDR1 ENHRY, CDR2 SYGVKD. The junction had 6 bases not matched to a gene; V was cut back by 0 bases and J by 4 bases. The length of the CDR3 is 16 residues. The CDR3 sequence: CAISESTGGRAYGYTF. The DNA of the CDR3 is TGTGCCATCAGTGAGTCTACAGGGGGCCGTGCCTATGGCTACACCTTC.

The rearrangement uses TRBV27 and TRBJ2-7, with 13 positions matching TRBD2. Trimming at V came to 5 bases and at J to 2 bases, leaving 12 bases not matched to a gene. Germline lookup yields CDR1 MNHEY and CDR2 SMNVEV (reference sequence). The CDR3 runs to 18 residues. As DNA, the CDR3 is TGTGCCAGCAGTACCGGGACTAGCGGGAAGTTCGTAACCTACGAGCAGTACTTC. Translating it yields CASSTGTSGKFVTYEQYF.

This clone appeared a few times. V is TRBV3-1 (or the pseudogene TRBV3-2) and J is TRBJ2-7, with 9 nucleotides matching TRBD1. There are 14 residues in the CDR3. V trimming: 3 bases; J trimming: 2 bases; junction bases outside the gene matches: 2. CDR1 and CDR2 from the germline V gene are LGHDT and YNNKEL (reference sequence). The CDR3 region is CASSQRDRAYEQYF. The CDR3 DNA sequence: TGTGCCAGCAGCCAGAGGGACAGGGCCTACGAGCAGTACTTC.

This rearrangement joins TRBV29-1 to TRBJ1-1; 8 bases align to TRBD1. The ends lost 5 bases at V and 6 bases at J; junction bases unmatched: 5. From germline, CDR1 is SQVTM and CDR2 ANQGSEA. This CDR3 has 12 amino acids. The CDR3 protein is CSVTQGGPEAFF. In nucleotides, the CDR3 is TGCAGCGTTACACAGGGGGGCCCTGAAGCTTTCTTT.

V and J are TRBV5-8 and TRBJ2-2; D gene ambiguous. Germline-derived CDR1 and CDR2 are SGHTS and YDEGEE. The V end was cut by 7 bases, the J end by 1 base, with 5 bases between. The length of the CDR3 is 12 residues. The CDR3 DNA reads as TGTGCCAGCTCCCGGAACACCGGGGAGCTGTTTTTT. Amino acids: CASSRNTGELFF.

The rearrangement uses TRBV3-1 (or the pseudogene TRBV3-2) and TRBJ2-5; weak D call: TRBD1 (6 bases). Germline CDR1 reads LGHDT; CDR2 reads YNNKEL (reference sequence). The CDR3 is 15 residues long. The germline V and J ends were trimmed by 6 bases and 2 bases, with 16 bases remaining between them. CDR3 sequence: CASSPSFTGQETQYF. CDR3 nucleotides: TGTGCCAGCAGTCCAAGTTTTACAGGGCAAGAGACCCAGTACTTC.